This T cell receptor (beta chain) was obtained from a study of blood T cell repertoires in COVID-19. Background on the study: The samples span acute and convalescent COVID-19 from the United States, Italy and Spain.

The trim removed 1 base at V and 2 bases at J, leaving 4 bases unmatched. This CDR3 has 16 residues. Germline CDR1 reads MGHRA; CDR2 reads YSYEKL. The method was immunoSEQ multiplex PCR; TCRdb's version includes in-frame clones alone and lacks a portion of them. This sample yields approximately 280,000 clones, of which roughly nine tenths are seen a single time; roughly 3% belongs to the top ten. The clonotype was recovered from a woman aged 18-29 years who had recovered from COVID-19. The V call is TRBV4-1, the J call TRBJ2-3; 9 bases are shared with TRBD1. The sequencing input was PBMCs or T cells enriched from blood (not recorded which). The CDR3: CASSQGDRDFTDTQYF. The CDR3 DNA is TGCGCCAGCAGCCAAGGGGACAGGGATTTCACAGATACGCAGTATTTT.